The clone carrying this T cell receptor beta chain was seen many times. The antigen is not known. Time point given: newly diagnosed GD, antithyroid drugs for less than 3 months. Extracted RNA from PBMCs served as the source of the TCR library. The data were taken from a study of regulatory T cells in long-lasting Graves disease. Study-level points and caveats: Only a small sample size was used, which may have cut accuracy.

iRepertoire HTBI primers and Arm-PCR of CDR3 regions built TCR beta libraries. As handled by the study authors: Sample data revealed 60 to 80 TRBV and 14 TRBJ segments. TCRdb recomputed calls from the multiplex PCR reads with MiXCR, one row per CDR3 protein. These V and J calls derive from TCRdb rather than the authors' analysis. The data show 500,000 to 700,000 distinct CDR3 sequences, 16% seen once. The same specimen was also included in a second study, on T cells in Graves' hyperthyroidism and ophthalmopathy. Turning to that study: Uncontrolled infection, other autoimmune disease, pregnancy or lactation excluded patients. With the HTBI primer set, the TCR CDR3 went through a first round of RT-PCR.

The specimen comprised peripheral blood mononuclear cells (PBMCs), sampled at new diagnosis, from a patient treated with antithyroid drugs. This receptor was taken from a woman between 25 and 40 years old with Graves disease.

The CDR3 is CATSDSLGLFYNEQFF. CDR3 DNA sequence: TGTGCCACCAGTGATTCGTTGGGACTTTTCTACAATGAGCAGTTCTTC. This sequence joins TRBV24-1 and TRBJ2-1, with a weak D call TRBD2 (6 bases). V lost 2 bases to trimming and J lost 3 bases, with 13 bases between them. CDR1 is KGHDR, CDR2 SFDVKD, per germline. The CDR3 covers 16 residues.